This T cell receptor beta chain originates from a study of blood T cell repertoires in COVID-19. Overall study: The origin of the acute and convalescent COVID-19 samples was the United States, Italy and Spain.

As originally analysed: Estimation of nucleated cell counts relied on the amplification of reference gene primers. Sequencing was performed with immunoSEQ multiplex PCR; in TCRdb, only in-frame clones are kept and a portion is missing. That table gives V, J and clone size, and the DNA gave D and trimming. Here the sample spans approximately 150,000 clones, approximately 83% being singletons. V dropped 2 bases and J dropped 4 bases, with 8 bases sitting between them. Germline V lookup: CDR1 MNHEY, CDR2 SMNVEV (reference sequence). The CDR3 consists of 14 residues. This receptor was identified in an elderly woman with acute or convalescent COVID-19. The rearrangement joins TRBV27 to TRBJ2-2; D is perhaps TRBD1 (5 bases). The sequenced sample consisted of peripheral blood. In nucleotides, the CDR3 is TGTGCCAGCAGTTTAAGACAGAGCACCGGGGAGCTGTTTTTT. It is translated as CASSLRQSTGELFF.